These T cell receptor beta chains were read from a single sample in a study of shared clonotypes between healthy human individuals. Profiled with immunoSEQ multiplex PCR; TCRdb holds only in-frame clones, not every one. This sample has approximately 2,200,000 clones, with roughly 91% found just once. The sample taken for sequencing was naive CD8+ T cells from PBMCs. These receptors came from a man aged 18 to 35 in good health. Some clones in this sample may be carry-over from other donors' samples. CDR3s include the opening cysteine and the closing phenylalanine or tryptophan. A D gene is named only where the DNA matches it firmly. The size entry is marked missing in some rows and otherwise reads once, few, many or a size class.

CDR3 DNA	CDR3 protein	J gene	V gene	CDR3 length	clone size	D gene
TGCGCCAGCAGCCCTACGGGAGGGCCACGGTACGAGCAGTACTTC	CASSPTGGPRYEQYF	TRBJ2-7	TRBV4-3	15	.	TRBD2
TGTGCCAGCAGCCACCGGGACAGGGCCTACGAGCAGTACTTC	CASSHRDRAYEQYF	TRBJ2-7	TRBV6-5	14	.	TRBD1
TGTGCCAGCAGTGACGGTCAGATCAATCAGCCCCAGCATTTT	CASSDGQINQPQHF	TRBJ1-5	TRBV2	14	.	.
TGTGCCAGCAGCCCGCCCGGACGGAGCTCCTACAATGAGCAGTTCTTC	CASSPPGRSSYNEQFF	TRBJ2-1	TRBV11-3	16	.	.
TGCGCCAGCAGCCAGGATACCCGATATCAGCCCCAGCATTTT	CASSQDTRYQPQHF	TRBJ1-5	TRBV4-1	14	.	.
TGTGCCAGCAGTTTAACCTCTAGCACAGATACGCAGTATTTT	CASSLTSSTDTQYF	TRBJ2-3	TRBV28	14	.	.
TGTGCCAGTAGTACCTGGACAGGGGAGCAGCCCCAGCATTTT	CASSTWTGEQPQHF	TRBJ1-5	TRBV19	14	.	TRBD1
TGTGCCAGCAGCTGGGGAGTAGGGAGTGCTGTGGGCAATGAGCAGTTCTTC	CASSWGVGSAVGNEQFF	TRBJ2-1	TRBV5-4	17	.	.
TGTGCCAGCAGGCAGACCCGGACTGAAGCTTTCTTT	CASRQTRTEAFF	TRBJ1-1	TRBV7-8	12	.	.
TGCGCCACCCCAGGGGTATTTAGTCAGCCCCAGCATTTT	CATPGVFSQPQHF	TRBJ1-5	TRBV10-1	13	.	.
TGCGCCAGCAGCTTAGACAGGGGGCTTGGAAACACCATATATTTT	CASSLDRGLGNTIYF	TRBJ1-3	TRBV5-1	15	.	TRBD1
TGCAGCGTTGAGGCGGGAGGGCCTTCGTCCGAGCAGTACTTC	CSVEAGGPSSEQYF	TRBJ2-7	TRBV29-1	14	.	TRBD2
TGCGCCAGCAGCCAAGATACGCAGTATTTT	CASSQDTQYF	TRBJ2-3	TRBV4-1	10	.	.
TGCAGCGTTGAAGGTTCGACTAGCGGACCCACAGATACGCAGTATTTT	CSVEGSTSGPTDTQYF	TRBJ2-3	TRBV29-1	16	.	TRBD2
TGTGCCAGCAGGGCAGGGGTTCGGACTGAAGCTTTCTTT	CASRAGVRTEAFF	TRBJ1-1	TRBV2	13	.	.
TGTGCCAGCTCACCACCGGGTATAGCGGGGCCTCTATACAATGAGCAGTTCTTC	CASSPPGIAGPLYNEQFF	TRBJ2-1	TRBV18	18	.	TRBD2
TGTGCTAGTGGTGAAGACAGGGGCCCCTTTTTAGCGGGAGACTACGAGCAGTACTTC	CASGEDRGPFLAGDYEQYF	TRBJ2-7	TRBV12-5	19	.	.
TGTGCCAGCAGCCGCGGGACAGGGGGGTTGGGGACCTACGAGCAGTACTTC	CASSRGTGGLGTYEQYF	TRBJ2-7	TRBV7-8	17	.	TRBD1
TGTGCCAGCAGCGTAGGTGGACAGTTCTATGGCTACACCTTC	CASSVGGQFYGYTF	TRBJ1-2	TRBV9	14	.	.
TGTGCCTGGAGTCAGGGCACCGGGGAGCTGTTTTTT	CAWSQGTGELFF	TRBJ2-2	TRBV30	12	.	.
TGTGCCAGCAGCTTAGCAGCCAGAACCTACGAGCAGTACTTC	CASSLAARTYEQYF	TRBJ2-7	TRBV7-9	14	.	.
TGTGCCAGTAGTGTCACGACTTATGGCTACACCTTC	CASSVTTYGYTF	TRBJ1-2	TRBV19	12	.	.
TGTGCCAGCAGCCGGACAGGGGGCAATCAGCCCCAGCATTTT	CASSRTGGNQPQHF	TRBJ1-5	TRBV7-2	14	.	TRBD1
TGTGCCTGGAGGTGGGAGAGCAACACTGAAGCTTTCTTT	CAWRWESNTEAFF	TRBJ1-1	TRBV30	13	.	.
TGTGCCAGCAGCGCAGGGGGAGCGGCGGGCCTCACAGATACGCAGTATTTT	CASSAGGAAGLTDTQYF	TRBJ2-3	TRBV9	17	.	TRBD1
TGTGCCACCATGACGGGCACTGAAGCTTTCTTT	CATMTGTEAFF	TRBJ1-1	TRBV7-6	11	.	.
TGTGCCAGCAATGCCAGGGGCTCCTACAATGAGCAGTTCTTC	CASNARGSYNEQFF	TRBJ2-1	TRBV27	14	.	.
TGTGCCAGCAGCGTAGGAGCAGGGGAGTGGCAGAATGAGCAGTTCTTC	CASSVGAGEWQNEQFF	TRBJ2-1	TRBV9	16	.	.
TGTGCCAGCAGCCGCCATAATGGAGAGACCCAGTACTTC	CASSRHNGETQYF	TRBJ2-5	TRBV7-3	13	.	.
TGTGCCAGCAGGCCCAGGGGTCCAGGCGCGAGCACTGAAGCTTTCTTT	CASRPRGPGASTEAFF	TRBJ1-1	TRBV27	16	.	.
TGTGCCAGCAGTCCCCGGGACAGGGGGGGACTAATGGAAAAACTGTTTTTT	CASSPRDRGGLMEKLFF	TRBJ1-4	TRBV27	17	once	TRBD1
TGTGCCAGCAGTTCCTCGTTGGCACGTTCTGAAAAACTGTTTTTT	CASSSSLARSEKLFF	TRBJ1-4	TRBV27	15	.	.
TGCGCCAGCAGCCCCAGTGGAGGCGGGAGCACCTACGAGCAGTACTTC	CASSPSGGGSTYEQYF	TRBJ2-7	TRBV5-1	16	.	TRBD2
TGTGCCAGCAGAGGGAGGGTGGGGGACACTGAAGCTTTCTTT	CASRGRVGDTEAFF	TRBJ1-1	TRBV25-1	14	.	.
TGTGCCAGCAGCTTAACCCTTGGGGCTACGCAGTATTTT	CASSLTLGATQYF	TRBJ2-3	TRBV7-3	13	once	.
TGTGCCAGCAGCACCAGGGAAGGCCAGGGGGAGACCCAGTACTTC	CASSTREGQGETQYF	TRBJ2-5	TRBV9	15	.	.
TGCGCCAGCACCTCGGACAGGGGGGACACCATATATTTT	CASTSDRGDTIYF	TRBJ1-3	TRBV5-1	13	.	TRBD1